One and the same sample provided the 21 T cell receptor beta chains below, sequenced in a study of a mutant IDH1 vaccine in newly diagnosed glioma. Antigens for these TCRs are unknown. Regarding time point: week 23, last vaccination. Doses consisted of 300 ug of mutant IDH1 20-mer peptide each, paired with topical imiquimod. TCRdb's table, derived via immunoSEQ multiplex PCR, lists solely in-frame clones and lacks some. The sample has 35,000 to 55,000 clones, 84% seen once. The sequenced sample was PBMCs, obtained from a glioma patient whose treatment included an IDH1 peptide vaccine. The receptors come from a young woman with glioma. Some clones in this sample may be carry-over from other donors' samples.

J is TRBJ2-2 and V is TRBV18; TRBD1 aligns across 7 bases. The junction had 2 bases not matched to a gene; V was cut back by 3 bases and J by 4 bases. In germline, CDR1 is KGHSH, CDR2 LQKENI. The CDR3 is made up of 14 amino acids. The CDR3 DNA sequence: TGTGCCAGCTCACCCTACAGGGGCACCGGGGAGCTGTTTTTT. It translates to CASSPYRGTGELFF.

With respect to this clone: The junction departs from the called germline gene at one end, perhaps through a read error. This sequence joins TRBV7-9 and TRBJ1-1; a possible D gene is TRBD1 (5 bases). Looked up from germline, CDR1 is SEHNR and CDR2 is FQNEAQ (reference sequence). The CDR3 runs 15 residues. The DNA for the CDR3 is TGTGCCAGCAGCCTAGCGGACCTGGGGGGCACTGAAGCTTTCTTT. Its protein is CASSLADLGGTEAFF.

The chain has TRBV7-9 and TRBJ1-2; the D gene is possibly TRBD1 (6 bases). Between the trimmed V and J ends, which lost 5 bases and 8 bases, there was a span of 12 bases. Germline CDR1 reads SEHNR; CDR2 reads FQNEAQ (reference sequence). The CDR3 runs 12 residues. The CDR3 region has the DNA TGTGCCAGCAGCCCCTCGACAGGAGGCTACACCTTC. It translates to CASSPSTGGYTF.

This chain connects TRBV21-1 to TRBJ1-1. TRBV21-1 is a pseudogene. The CDR3 consists of 15 residues. The CDR3 reads CASSPPEGRTTEAFF. Here the CDR3 DNA reads TGTGCCAGCAGCCCACCCGAGGGTAGAACCACTGAAGCTTTCTTT.

This chain connects TRBV7-9 to TRBJ2-7, with TRBD1 identical over 7 bases. This CDR3 spans 12 amino acids. Germline loops: CDR1 SEHNR, CDR2 FQNEAQ (reference sequence). V lost 8 bases and J lost 1; bases outside the gene matches: 2. The CDR3 region is CASVDRSYEQYF. CDR3 bases: TGTGCCAGCGTGGACAGGTCCTACGAGCAGTACTTC.

This chain's CDR3 is CASSPAGVGGYTF. CDR3 DNA: TGTGCCAGCTCACCGGCAGGGGTGGGTGGCTACACCTTC. This chain joins TRBV18 and TRBJ1-2; a weak D match, TRBD1 (6 bases). The CDR3 is 13 residues long. CDR1 is KGHSH, CDR2 LQKENI, per germline. The germline V and J ends were trimmed by 3 bases and 7 bases, with 12 bases remaining between them.

V and J are TRBV11-2 and TRBJ2-5, with D unclear. The CDR3 has 11 amino acids. Germline CDR1 reads SGHAT; CDR2 reads FQNNGV. The V gene lost 3 bases and the J gene lost 4 bases, with 3 bases spanning the gap. The CDR3 coding sequence is TGTGCCAGCAGCTTTATAGAGACCCAGTACTTC. It yields the protein CASSFIETQYF.

In DNA, the CDR3 is TGTGCCAGCAGCGGTGGAGGGCGAGCTAACTATGGCTACACCTTC. Translation: CASSGGGRANYGYTF. The V gene is TRBV9, the J gene TRBJ1-2; D is unclear. The germline V gene encodes CDR1 SGDLS and CDR2 YYNGEE. This CDR3 is 15 amino acids long. Trimming removed 3 bases from V and 0 bases from J, with 12 bases in between.

V is TRBV5-1 and J is TRBJ2-7, with 10 nucleotides matching TRBD1. With 5 bases clipped from V and 1 base from J, the junction kept 3 bases outside the gene matches. CDR3 length: 14 residues. CDR1 SGHRS and CDR2 YFSETQ come from the germline V gene. The CDR3 nucleotides read TGCGCCAGCAGACGGACAGGGGGGTCCTACGAGCAGTACTTC. Translation: CASRRTGGSYEQYF.

J is TRBJ2-7 and V is TRBV4-2, with D possibly called TRBD1 or TRBD2 (5 bases each). CDR1 LGHNA and CDR2 YNFKEQ come from the germline V gene. The CDR3 covers 15 residues. V was clipped by 0 bases and J by 3 bases, with 12 bases between them. The CDR3 DNA reads as TGTGCCAGCAGCCAAGATGGGGCTAGCTACTACGAGCAGTACTTC. Its protein product is CASSQDGASYYEQYF.

V and J are TRBV7-6 and TRBJ1-2; tentative D call: TRBD1 (6 bases). With 3 bases removed from V and 2 bases from J, the gap between germline ends came to 16 bases. The germline V gene encodes CDR1 SGHVS and CDR2 FNYEAQ. The CDR3 spans 16 residues. The DNA for the CDR3 is TGTGCCAGCAGCTTGGATCCCGCAGGGGTGAACTATGGCTACACCTTC. Translated, it gives CASSLDPAGVNYGYTF.

The chain joins TRBV7-9 to TRBJ2-7; 7 nucleotides line up with TRBD1. CDR3 length: 15 residues. The J segment lost 2 bases and the V segment lost 4 bases, leaving 8 bases of the junction unmatched. CDR1 is SEHNR, CDR2 FQNEAQ, per germline (reference sequence). CDR3 residues: CASSSDRERPYEQYF. The CDR3 region has the DNA TGTGCCAGCAGCTCCGACAGGGAAAGGCCCTACGAGCAGTACTTC. The full variable domain, completed using reference TRBV7-9 and TRBJ2-7, is DTGVSQNPRHKITKRGQNVTFRCDPISEHNRLYWYRQTLGQGPEFLTYFQNEAQLEKSRLLSDRFSAERPKGSFSTLEIQRTEQGDSAMYLCASSSDRERPYEQYFGPGTRLTVT.

The chain employs TRBV7-9 and TRBJ2-3, with a weak D call TRBD1 (6 bases). The CDR3 spans 14 residues. Trimming removed 1 base at V and 5 bases at J, with 10 bases between. In germline, CDR1 is SEHNR, CDR2 FQNEAQ (reference sequence). The CDR3 nucleotides are TGTGCCAGCAGCTTAGGACAGGCAGTAGATACGCAGTATTTT. The encoded protein is CASSLGQAVDTQYF.

The chain couples TRBV6-1 to TRBJ2-1; 9 positions agree with TRBD2. Germline V gene lookup returns CDR1 MNHNS and CDR2 SASEGT. The junction had 20 bases not matched to a gene; V was cut back by 2 bases and J by 0 bases. The CDR3 sequence is 22 residues long. CDR3 nucleotide sequence: TGTGCCAGCAGTGAAACACTAGCGGGTCGGAACTACCTCGCGGGCTCCTACAATGAGCAGTTCTTC. Encoded protein: CASSETLAGRNYLAGSYNEQFF.

The rearrangement uses TRBV4-1 and TRBJ2-7; a weak D match, TRBD2 (5 bases). Trimming removed 2 bases from V and 5 bases from J, with 13 bases in between. Germline CDR1 reads MGHRA; CDR2 reads YSYEKL. The CDR3 is 14 amino acids. CDR3: CASSQYHSEDEQYF. DNA for the CDR3: TGCGCCAGCAGCCAATACCACTCGGAGGACGAGCAGTACTTC.

The V and J genes are TRBV9 and TRBJ1-2; D is unclear. The CDR3 has 15 residues. CDR1 is SGDLS, CDR2 YYNGEE, per germline. V was cut by 2 bases and J by 8 bases, with 19 bases left in between. The CDR3 protein is CASSVYDRVFAGYTF. CDR3 nucleotide sequence: TGTGCCAGCAGCGTTTATGACCGGGTCTTCGCCGGCTACACCTTC. The variable domain in full, completed from reference TRBV9 and TRBJ1-2, reads DSGVTQTPKHLITATGQRVTLRCSPRSGDLSVYWYQQSLDQGLQFLIQYYNGEERAKGNILERFSAQQFPDLHSELNLSSLELGDSALYFCASSVYDRVFAGYTFGSGTRLTVV.

The gene calls are TRBV25-1 and TRBJ2-3; D gene uncertain. Germline CDR1 reads MGHDK; CDR2 reads SYGVNS. CDR3 length: 12 residues. V was clipped by 5 bases and J by 6 bases, with 9 bases between them. CDR3: CASSSSSDTQYF. The CDR3 DNA reads as TGTGCCAGCAGTTCCTCGAGTGATACGCAGTATTTT.

This chain links TRBV2 with TRBJ2-5; D may be TRBD2 (6 bases). The CDR3 is 13 residues long. With 6 bases removed from V and 1 base from J, the gap between germline ends came to 9 bases. Germline values: CDR1 SNHLY, CDR2 FYNNEI. CDR3 sequence reads: CASRLGGQETQYF. The CDR3 nucleotides read TGTGCCAGCAGGCTGGGGGGCCAAGAGACCCAGTACTTC.

This chain joins TRBV6-5 and TRBJ1-5; D might be TRBD1 (5 bases). V lost 6 bases and J 5 bases, leaving 11 bases between the germline ends. The CDR3 sequence is 13 residues long. The germline V gene encodes CDR1 MNHEY and CDR2 SVGAGI. Here the CDR3 DNA reads TGTGCCAGCAGCAGGGTTTACCATCAGCCCCAGCATTTT. It yields the protein CASSRVYHQPQHF.

Regarding this clone: Mismatch with germline at one junction end may stem from a read error. The gene calls are TRBV4-1 and TRBJ2-7; 15 bases line up with TRBD2. The CDR3 sequence is 16 residues long. Per germline, CDR1 MGHRA and CDR2 YSYEKL. The CDR3 is CASSQLVPGLAGGPFF. In DNA, the CDR3 is TGCGCCAGCAGCCAGTTAGTCCCGGGACTAGCGGGAGGACCCTTCTTC.

V and J are TRBV28 and TRBJ2-7, with D tentatively TRBD1 (6 bases). Germline V CDR1 and CDR2: MDHEN, SYDVKM. V was cut by 8 bases and J by 3 bases, with 17 bases left in between. The CDR3 consists of 14 residues. The CDR3 region is CASSGSNRDYEQYF. For the CDR3, the DNA is TGTGCCAGCTCCGGGTCGAACAGGGACTACGAGCAGTACTTC.